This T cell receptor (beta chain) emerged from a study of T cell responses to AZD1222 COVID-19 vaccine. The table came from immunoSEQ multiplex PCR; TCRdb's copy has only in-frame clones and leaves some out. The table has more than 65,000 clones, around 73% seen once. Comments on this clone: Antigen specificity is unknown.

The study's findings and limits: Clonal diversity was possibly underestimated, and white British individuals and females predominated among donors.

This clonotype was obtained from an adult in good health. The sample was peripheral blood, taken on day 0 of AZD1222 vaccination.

CDR3 sequence reads: CASSPLAGVIPSYNEQFF. The CDR3 DNA reads as TGTGCCAGCAGTCCCCTGGCGGGGGTAATCCCGAGCTACAATGAGCAGTTCTTC. The chain recombines TRBV6-6 with TRBJ2-1; the match to TRBD2 covers 7 bases. V trimming: 5 bases; J trimming: 3 bases; junction bases outside the gene matches: 16. The germline gives CDR1 MNHNY, CDR2 SVGAGI (reference sequence). The CDR3 contains 18 residues.